Listed below are T cell receptor beta chains from one sample, sequenced in a study of T cell changes during pregnancy in multiple sclerosis. Libraries were prepared by immunoSEQ multiplex PCR; TCRdb keeps only in-frame clonotypes and omits some of them. Among 50,000 to 70,000 clones listed, 91% were seen once. The sample here was CD8+ T cells from peripheral blood mononuclear cells, taken before pregnancy. The receptors were sampled from a female donor with multiple sclerosis, enrolled in a pregnancy study. Both conserved end residues are trimmed from each CDR3. Each record gives: V gene, J gene, D gene, CDR3 protein. A D gene is named only where the DNA matches it firmly.

V: TRBV19; J: TRBJ1-1; D: -; CDR3: ASSSPGGVEGAF
V: TRBV5-5; J: TRBJ2-2; D: -; CDR3: ASSSWGTTGELF
V: TRBV10-3; J: TRBJ2-4; D: TRBD1; CDR3: AISEPSTGEAKNIQY
V: TRBV4-1; J: TRBJ2-2; D: -; CDR3: ASSQGPSLVGELF
V: TRBV5-6; J: TRBJ1-2; D: -; CDR3: ASSSGQGGT
V: TRBV30; J: TRBJ1-1; D: -; CDR3: AWRGLGTEAF
V: TRBV11-2; J: TRBJ2-3; D: -; CDR3: ASSPSTDTQY
V: TRBV11-2; J: TRBJ1-6; D: -; CDR3: ASSLAAYNSPLH
V: TRBV7-8; J: TRBJ2-7; D: TRBD1; CDR3: ASSPPAPGQVTYEQY
V: TRBV9; J: TRBJ2-7; D: TRBD1; CDR3: ASSEQGESYEQY
V: TRBV4-1; J: TRBJ2-1; D: -; CDR3: ASSQVGESDNEQF
V: TRBV10-3; J: TRBJ2-3; D: -; CDR3: AIETGIKTDTQY
V: TRBV27; J: TRBJ2-1; D: TRBD1; CDR3: ASSLSAGGINEQF
V: TRBV5-6; J: TRBJ2-7; D: -; CDR3: ASSPSLVVEQY
V: TRBV19; J: TRBJ1-5; D: -; CDR3: ASSMDGHRPQH
V: TRBV12-5; J: TRBJ2-2; D: -; CDR3: ATEAGAGELF
V: TRBV9; J: TRBJ2-7; D: -; CDR3: ASSVTRDSRLGEQY
V: TRBV11-2; J: TRBJ2-1; D: TRBD2; CDR3: ASSSGLAENNEQF
V: TRBV7-9; J: TRBJ1-6; D: TRBD1; CDR3: ASSFGQGHSPLH
V: TRBV6-6; J: TRBJ2-7; D: -; CDR3: ASRDNEQY
V: TRBV2; J: TRBJ2-1; D: TRBD1; CDR3: ANLDRVGTYNEQF
V: TRBV7-3; J: TRBJ2-5; D: TRBD1; CDR3: ASSLQGQETQY
V: TRBV7-6; J: TRBJ2-1; D: TRBD2; CDR3: ASSPGGSYNEQF
V: TRBV5-1; J: TRBJ2-2; D: -; CDR3: ASSLDISTGELF
V: TRBV29-1; J: TRBJ1-2; D: TRBD1; CDR3: SATDRGARGYT
V: TRBV6-1; J: TRBJ1-3; D: -; CDR3: ASRTGSKDTIY
V: TRBV5-3; J: TRBJ2-2; D: -; CDR3: ASPRVRETNTGELF
V: TRBV27; J: TRBJ1-1; D: TRBD1; CDR3: ASSLSPRGLRNTEAF
V: TRBV4-1; J: TRBJ1-1; D: -; CDR3: ASSQRQNTEAF
V: TRBV2; J: TRBJ2-2; D: -; CDR3: ASSSGQYTGELF
V: TRBV5-1; J: TRBJ2-3; D: TRBD1; CDR3: ASSLAGQGSDTQY
V: TRBV7-7; J: TRBJ2-7; D: -; CDR3: ASSPQAYRTSSYEQY
V: TRBV19; J: TRBJ2-1; D: -; CDR3: ASSIASGDPYNEQF
V: TRBV19; J: TRBJ2-1; D: TRBD2; CDR3: ASSIGSGGSYNEQF
V: TRBV6-5; J: TRBJ2-3; D: TRBD2; CDR3: AGRLAGRRDTQY
V: TRBV18; J: TRBJ2-7; D: -; CDR3: ASSDTVYEQY
V: TRBV19; J: TRBJ1-5; D: -; CDR3: ASSPGTLSNQPQH
V: TRBV28; J: TRBJ2-7; D: -; CDR3: ASSFRGAAYEQY
V: TRBV4-1; J: TRBJ2-7; D: -; CDR3: ASSPQGHEQY
V: TRBV30; J: TRBJ2-5; D: -; CDR3: AGGLVGPVIETQY
V: TRBV9; J: TRBJ1-3; D: TRBD1; CDR3: ASSSPPTGGNGNTIY
V: TRBV5-6; J: TRBJ2-7; D: -; CDR3: ASSLGQGFYEQY
V: TRBV9; J: TRBJ2-1; D: -; CDR3: ASSVGQAYEQF
V: TRBV5-1; J: TRBJ2-1; D: TRBD2; CDR3: ASRTSGGNNEQF
V: TRBV27; J: TRBJ2-1; D: -; CDR3: ASSLVRVTGNEQF